This T cell receptor (beta chain) was captured by sequencing in a study of shared clonotypes between healthy human individuals. Study-wide context: There were three CD4 naive, three CD4 memory, two CD8 naive and one CD8 memory plates per donor.

TCRdb's copy holds only in-frame clones and misses some; the assay was immunoSEQ multiplex PCR. The sample lists millions of clones, about 93% occurring once. In the case of this clone: Its antigen is unknown.

Terminally differentiated effector memory CD45RA+ cells were excluded from the naive CD8 cells, which were CD45RO-negative and positively selected for CCR7. The study, taken as a whole, reports: Sharing across four donors was highest in naive CD4 (roughly 5%) and lowest in memory CD8 (around 0.4%).

Germline CDR1 and CDR2: LNHDA and SQIVND (reference sequence). V lost 7 bases to trimming and J lost 3 bases; unmatched junction nucleotides: 15. This CDR3 comprises 16 residues. The sequence was collected from a man aged 18 to 29 in good health. Some clones in this sample may be carry-over from other donors' samples. The rearrangement links TRBV19 to TRBJ2-7; 7 positions agree with TRBD1. The material sequenced was naive CD8+ T cells from PBMCs. This chain's CDR3 is CASNVGTGTEIYEQYF. CDR3 bases: TGTGCCAGTAATGTGGGGACCGGGACAGAGATCTACGAGCAGTACTTC.